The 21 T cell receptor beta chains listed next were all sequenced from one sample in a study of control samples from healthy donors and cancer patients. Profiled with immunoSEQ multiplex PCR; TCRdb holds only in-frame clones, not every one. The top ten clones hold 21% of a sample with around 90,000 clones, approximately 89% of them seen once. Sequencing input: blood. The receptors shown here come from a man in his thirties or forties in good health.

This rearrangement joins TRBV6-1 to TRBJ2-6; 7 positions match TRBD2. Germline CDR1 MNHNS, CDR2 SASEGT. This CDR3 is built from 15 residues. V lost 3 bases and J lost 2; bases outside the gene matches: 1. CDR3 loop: CASSDTSAGANVLTF. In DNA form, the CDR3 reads TGTGCCAGCAGTGATACTAGCGCTGGGGCCAACGTCCTGACTTTC.

The CDR3 DNA sequence: TGTGCCAGCAGTTCCAAATACTCCTCGGATGCGCAGTATTTT. Translation: CASSSKYSSDAQYF. The chain uses TRBV6-5 and TRBJ2-3; D not resolved. This CDR3 has 14 amino acids. The V end was cut by 4 bases, the J end by 10 bases, with 18 bases between. Germline CDR1 reads MNHEY; CDR2 reads SVGAGI.

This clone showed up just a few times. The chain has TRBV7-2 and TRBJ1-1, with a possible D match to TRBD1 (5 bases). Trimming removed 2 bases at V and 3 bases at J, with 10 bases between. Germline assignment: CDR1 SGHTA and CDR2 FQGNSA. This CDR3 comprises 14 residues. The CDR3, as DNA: TGTGCCAGCAGCTTAACAGAGGGGTACACTGAAGCTTTCTTT. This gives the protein CASSLTEGYTEAFF.

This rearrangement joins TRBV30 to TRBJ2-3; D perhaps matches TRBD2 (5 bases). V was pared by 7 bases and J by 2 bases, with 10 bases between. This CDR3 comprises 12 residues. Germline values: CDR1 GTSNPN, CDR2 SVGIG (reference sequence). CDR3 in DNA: TGTGCCTCCTCGAGGGACACAGATACGCAGTATTTT. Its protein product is CASSRDTDTQYF.

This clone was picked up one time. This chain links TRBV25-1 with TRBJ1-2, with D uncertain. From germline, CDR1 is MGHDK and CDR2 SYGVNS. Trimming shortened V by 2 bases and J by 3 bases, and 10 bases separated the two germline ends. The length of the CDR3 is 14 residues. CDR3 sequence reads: CASSEGRRDYGYTF. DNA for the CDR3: TGTGCCAGCAGTGAAGGGAGGCGAGACTATGGCTACACCTTC.

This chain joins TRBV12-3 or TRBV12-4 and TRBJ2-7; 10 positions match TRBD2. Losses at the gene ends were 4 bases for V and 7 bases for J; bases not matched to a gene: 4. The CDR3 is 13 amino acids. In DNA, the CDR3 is TGTGCCAGCAGTTCAGCGGGGGGGAGGGAGCAGTACTTC. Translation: CASSSAGGREQYF.

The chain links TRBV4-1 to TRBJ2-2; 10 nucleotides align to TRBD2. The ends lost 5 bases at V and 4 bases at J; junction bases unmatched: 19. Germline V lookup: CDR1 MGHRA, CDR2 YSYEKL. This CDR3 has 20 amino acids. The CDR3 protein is CASSNPGLAYGLVITGELFF. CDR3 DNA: TGCGCCAGCAGCAACCCGGGACTAGCGTACGGCTTGGTTATCACCGGGGAGCTGTTTTTT.

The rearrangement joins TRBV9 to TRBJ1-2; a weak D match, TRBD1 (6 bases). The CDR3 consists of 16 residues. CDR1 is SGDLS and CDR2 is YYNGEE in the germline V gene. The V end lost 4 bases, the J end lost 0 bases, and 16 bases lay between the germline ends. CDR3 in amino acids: CASSPEGTLTNYGYTF. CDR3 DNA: TGTGCCAGCAGCCCCGAAGGGACACTTACTAACTATGGCTACACCTTC.

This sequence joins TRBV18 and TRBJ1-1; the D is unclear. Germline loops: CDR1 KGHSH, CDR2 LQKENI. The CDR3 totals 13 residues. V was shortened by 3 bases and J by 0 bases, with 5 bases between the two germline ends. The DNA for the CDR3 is TGTGCCAGCTCACCGGCGGTGAACACTGAAGCTTTCTTT. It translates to CASSPAVNTEAFF.

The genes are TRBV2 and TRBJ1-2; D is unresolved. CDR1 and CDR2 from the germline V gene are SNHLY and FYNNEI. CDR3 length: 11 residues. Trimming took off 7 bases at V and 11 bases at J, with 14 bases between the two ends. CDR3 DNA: TGTGCCAGCACCTCGGTCCTTATTTACACCTTC. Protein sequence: CASTSVLIYTF. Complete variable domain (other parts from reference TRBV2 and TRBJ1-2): EPEVTQTPSHQVTQMGQEVILRCVPISNHLYFYWYRQILGQKVEFLVSFYNNEISEKSEIFDDQFSVERPDGSNFTLKIRSTKLEDSAMYFCASTSVLIYTFGSGTRLTVV.

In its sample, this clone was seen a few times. Written as DNA, the CDR3 is TGTGCCAGCAGTCCCTGGACAGGGGTCGAAACTGAAGCTTTCTTT. Translated: CASSPWTGVETEAFF. J is TRBJ1-1 and V is TRBV6-5, with 9 bases fitting TRBD1. The CDR3 spans 15 residues. J lost 5 bases, V lost 5 bases, and 9 bases had no gene match. Germline V gives CDR1 MNHEY, CDR2 SVGAGI.

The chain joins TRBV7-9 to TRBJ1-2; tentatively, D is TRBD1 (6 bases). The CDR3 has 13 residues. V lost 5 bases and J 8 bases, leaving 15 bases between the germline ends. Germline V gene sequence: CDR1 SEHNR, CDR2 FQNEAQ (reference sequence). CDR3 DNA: TGTGCCAGCAGCGAACAGGGTTTGGACGGCTACACCTTC. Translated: CASSEQGLDGYTF. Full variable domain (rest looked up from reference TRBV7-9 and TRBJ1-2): DTGVSQNPRHKITKRGQNVTFRCDPISEHNRLYWYRQTLGQGPEFLTYFQNEAQLEKSRLLSDRFSAERPKGSFSTLEIQRTEQGDSAMYLCASSEQGLDGYTFGSGTRLTVV.

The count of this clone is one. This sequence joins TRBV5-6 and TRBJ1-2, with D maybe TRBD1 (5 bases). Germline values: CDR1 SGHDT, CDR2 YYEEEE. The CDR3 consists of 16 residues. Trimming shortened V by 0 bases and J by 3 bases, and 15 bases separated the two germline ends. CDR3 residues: CASSLGAGTADYGYTF. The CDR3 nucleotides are TGTGCCAGCAGCTTGGGCGCCGGGACGGCGGACTATGGCTACACCTTC.

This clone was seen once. The CDR3 is CASSPPRESVSEQFF. CDR3 nucleotide sequence: TGTGCCAGCAGTCCCCCTAGGGAGTCCGTGAGTGAGCAGTTCTTC. The V gene is TRBV7-9, the J gene TRBJ2-1; tentatively, D is TRBD2 (5 bases). This CDR3 spans 15 amino acids. CDR1 and CDR2 from the germline V gene are SEHNR and FQNEAQ (reference sequence). The V and J ends lost 6 bases and 9 bases respectively, with 21 bases between them.

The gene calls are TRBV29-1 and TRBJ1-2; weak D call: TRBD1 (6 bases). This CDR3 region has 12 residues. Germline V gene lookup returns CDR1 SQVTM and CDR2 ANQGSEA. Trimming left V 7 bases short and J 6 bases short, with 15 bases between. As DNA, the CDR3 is TGCAGCGCTCGAACAGGGTCTCATGGCTACACCTTC. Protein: CSARTGSHGYTF.

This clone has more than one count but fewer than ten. DNA for the CDR3: TGTGCCAGCAGTTACGCCTCTAACTATGGCTACACCTTC. Encoded protein: CASSYASNYGYTF. V usage is TRBV6-5 and J usage is TRBJ1-2, with D unresolved. Trimming took 2 bases from V and 0 from J, leaving 4 bases between them. The length of the CDR3 is 13 residues. Germline V gives CDR1 MNHEY, CDR2 SVGAGI.

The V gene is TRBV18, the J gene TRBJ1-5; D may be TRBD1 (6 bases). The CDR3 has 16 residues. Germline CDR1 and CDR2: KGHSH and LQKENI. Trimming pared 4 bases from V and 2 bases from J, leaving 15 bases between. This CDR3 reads CASSLPTGGRNQPQHF. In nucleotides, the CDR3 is TGTGCCAGCTCACTACCGACAGGCGGGCGCAATCAGCCCCAGCATTTT.

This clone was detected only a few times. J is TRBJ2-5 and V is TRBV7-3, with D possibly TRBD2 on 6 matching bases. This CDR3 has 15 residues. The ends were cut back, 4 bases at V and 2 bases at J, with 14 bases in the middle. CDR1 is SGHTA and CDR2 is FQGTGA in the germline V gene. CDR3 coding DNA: TGTGCCAGCAGCTACCGTACTAGCTTTCAAGAGACCCAGTACTTC. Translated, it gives CASSYRTSFQETQYF. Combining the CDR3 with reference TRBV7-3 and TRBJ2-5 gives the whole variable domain GAGVSQTPSNKVTEKGKYVELRCDPISGHTALYWYRQSLGQGPEFLIYFQGTGAADDSGLPNDRFFAVRPEGSVSTLKIQRTERGDSAVYLCASSYRTSFQETQYFGPGTRLLVL.

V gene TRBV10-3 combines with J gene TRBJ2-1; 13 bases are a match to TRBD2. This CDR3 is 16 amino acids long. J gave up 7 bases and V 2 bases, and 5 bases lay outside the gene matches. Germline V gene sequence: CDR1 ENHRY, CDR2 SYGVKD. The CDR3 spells CAISETRLAGGNEQFF. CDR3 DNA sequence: TGTGCCATCAGTGAGACCAGACTAGCGGGGGGAAATGAGCAGTTCTTC.

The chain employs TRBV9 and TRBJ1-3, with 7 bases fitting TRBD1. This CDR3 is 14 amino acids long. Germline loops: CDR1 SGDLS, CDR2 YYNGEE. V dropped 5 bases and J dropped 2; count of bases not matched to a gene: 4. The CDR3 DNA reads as TGTGCCAGCAGGACAGGGACGGCTGGAAACACCATATATTTT. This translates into CASRTGTAGNTIYF.

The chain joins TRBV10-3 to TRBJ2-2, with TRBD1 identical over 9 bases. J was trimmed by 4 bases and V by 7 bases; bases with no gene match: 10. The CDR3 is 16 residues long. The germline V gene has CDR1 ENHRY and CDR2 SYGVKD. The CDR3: CAITDTGGNSTGELFF. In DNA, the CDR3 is TGTGCCATCACTGACACAGGGGGCAATAGCACCGGGGAGCTGTTTTTT.